The entry that follows covers one T cell receptor (beta chain) sequence. What antigen it recognizes has not been identified. Qualities for individual bases were not recorded, and no much larger clone is one base off. The CDR3 regions of human TCRbeta chains were analyzed by immunosequencing. The authors' analysis ran thus. TCRs in the repertoires were matched against a reference library of SARS-CoV-2-specific TCRs that had been generated with the MIRA antigen-specificity platform. Breadth was defined as the fraction of unique TCRs that were SARS-CoV-2-associated. Depth was defined as the fraction of total T cells that were SARS-CoV-2-associated. Each spike-specific TCR was assigned to its reactive spike region and to a CD4 or CD8 class using the MIRA data. Log10-transformed breadth and depth values were compared by one-way ANOVA with Sidak's multiple comparisons tests. TCRdb took this table from immuneACCESS and kept in-frame rearrangements with V and J called. Such tables lack part of the clones; where checked against another copy, unresolved V genes explain under half of the gap, and the rest is unexplained. The V and J calls and clone size are taken from that table; D and trimming were inferred from the DNA. The sample table shows about 110,000 clones, and around 87% are seen once. The top ten clonotypes cover 5.2% of the sample.

This sample's time point label indicates: baseline before first vaccination. Vaccinee samples came from UK trials COV001 and COV002, including a single-blind randomized controlled phase 2/3 trial of AZD1222 (ChAdOx1 nCoV-19) in healthy adults. For TCRbeta chain sequencing, PBMC samples from trial participants were taken at day 0 and at day 28 after the second dose. According to the germline V gene, CDR1 reads SGHRS and CDR2 reads YFSETQ. Trimmed from V: 4 bases; trimmed from J: 5 bases; junction bases lacking a gene match: 6. The CDR3 starts with the cysteine, ends with the phenylalanine, and has 14 residues. Only the CDR3 DNA is retained, 42 bases long and in frame from the first base. This sample is part of a study of T cell responses to AZD1222 COVID-19 vaccine (dated by TCRdb to the early 2020s). A note on the overall study: Because spike-specific TCR depth and breadth did not differ between the two schedules, AZD1222 recipients who got a second dose at roughly 4 weeks were pooled with those who got a second dose at roughly 12 weeks. Trial participants were enrolled into age subgroups of 18-55, 56-69 and 70-plus years, which contained roughly 150, 30 and 60 TCR-sequenced participants, respectively. A total of just over 230 trial participants underwent TCR sequencing, of whom some 200 had received two doses of AZD1222 and some 25 had received two doses of the MenACWY control vaccine. What the study reported, not specific to this receptor: The whole spike protein was spanned by vaccine-associated CD4 TCRs, and dominant responses were seen in regions 160-218 and 743-854. Most participants were white British and females outnumbered males, and the authors suggested that clonal diversity may have been underestimated. In the small 56-69-year group, the increase in depth fell short of significance, most likely because of low power. Only a handful of AZD1222 recipients were SARS-CoV-2 seropositive at baseline, limiting conclusions about previously exposed vaccinees. Spike-specific TCR breadth and depth rose significantly after two AZD1222 doses compared with day 0 and with MenACWY recipients. Because no samples from the day 14 peak response were available, repertoires could be characterized only after the peak T cell response. Epitopes outside the regions mutated in the B.1.351 and B.1.1.7 variants were reportedly recognized by nearly half of the unique spike-specific TCRs.

The TCR originated in an adult in good health. The sample here was peripheral blood, taken on day 0 of AZD1222 vaccination. This sequence uses TRBV5-1 and TRBJ2-5, and TRBD2 aligns with 9 junction nucleotides. CDR3 region: CASSPTSGKETQYF. The DNA is as follows: TGCGCCAGCAGCCCGACTAGCGGAAAGGAGACCCAGTACTTC.